This entry features one T cell receptor beta chain sequence. The authors ran the assay at deep level. The assay was immunoSEQ multiplex PCR, and TCRdb's table has in-frame clones only and misses some. The data show about 2 million clones, roughly 94% seen once. The data stem from a study of shared clonotypes between healthy human individuals. CDR1 is LGHNA and CDR2 is YSLEER in the germline V gene. This CDR3 comprises 16 residues. V lost 4 bases, J lost 0 bases, and 12 bases lay in between. Sequencing used naive CD4+ T cells sorted from blood. The subset here: CD45RA+ positively selected. The V and J genes are TRBV4-3 and TRBJ1-4; no reliable D call. The TCR comes from a man aged 18 to 30 in good health. This CDR3 is CASSPYPVATNEKLFF. For the CDR3, the DNA is TGCGCCAGCAGCCCATACCCGGTTGCAACTAATGAAAAACTGTTTTTT.